This paragraph covers one TCR beta chain sequence. Antigen unknown. Without the conserved terminal phenylalanine or tryptophan, this CDR3 likely stems from a read error. TCR beta VDJ and CDR3 were profiled, and genomic DNA was the template. TCRdb reprocessed the reads via MiXCR and lists one record per CDR3 protein. The table includes hundreds of thousands of distinct CDR3 sequences, more than 25% detected once. Sequenced patients had shown CD8+CD57+ cell expansion by flow cytometry. The entry originates in a study of CD8+CD57+ T cells in acquired aplastic anemia. Trimming cost V 5 bases and J 4 bases; bases outside gene matches: 10. The length of the CDR3 is 16 residues. The germline CDR1 and CDR2 sequences are LNHDA and SQIVND (reference sequence). Study-wide points: Fewer than 35 shared CD8+ CDR3s appeared highly expressed within patients' immunodominant clones.

This TCR was sampled from a human donor with aplastic anemia. The sequenced sample consisted of sorted CD4+, CD8+, or CD8+CD57+ T cells (not recorded which) from PBMCs. The rearrangement links TRBV19 to TRBJ2-5; 10 bases align to TRBD2. The CDR3 DNA reads TGTGCCAGTAGTTACCCCCTTAAGCGGGGGGGAGAGACCCAGTACCTC. Translated, it gives CASSYPLKRGGETQYL.